One sample yielded the 22 T cell receptor beta chains listed below, sequenced in a study of response to subunit inactivated influenza vaccine. TCRdb ran MiXCR on the RT-PCR reads and lists one entry per CDR3 protein. The sample includes under 800,000 distinct CDR3 sequences, roughly 14% seen only once; the top ten take 5.5% to 7%. Sample: PBMCs from blood, taken approximately 15 days before vaccination. These receptors came from a man aged 50 to 59 who received an inactivated influenza vaccine.

V is TRBV3-1 and J is TRBJ2-5, with a weak D call TRBD1 (5 bases). The V gene's germline CDR1 is LGHDT and CDR2 YNNKEL (reference sequence). Trimming left V 2 bases short and J 4 bases short, with 14 bases between. The CDR3 is 15 amino acids. This chain's CDR3 is CASSQIRASSETQYF. Written as DNA, the CDR3 is TGTGCCAGCAGCCAAATCAGGGCGTCCTCAGAGACCCAGTACTTC.

This clonotype was counted only a few times. The chain has TRBV24-1 and TRBJ2-3, with a possible D match to TRBD1 (6 bases). The CDR3 length is 12 residues. V lost 3 bases and J lost 6, with 6 bases in between. The V gene's germline CDR1 is KGHDR and CDR2 SFDVKD. The CDR3 bases are TGTGCCACCAGTGATCAGGGGGATACGCAGTATTTT. Its translation: CATSDQGDTQYF.

The genes are TRBV11-1 and TRBJ2-1; TRBD1 matches at 8 bases. CDR3 length: 18 residues. Trimming cost V 1 base and J 2 bases; bases outside gene matches: 10. The germline V gene has CDR1 SGHAT and CDR2 FQDESV (reference sequence). The DNA of the CDR3 is TGTGCCAGCAGCTTAGTGGCCTCAGGGGGCCTCGCCTACAATGAGCAGTTCTTC. Translation gives CASSLVASGGLAYNEQFF.

This clonotype occurred a few times. This rearrangement joins TRBV27 to TRBJ2-1; 8 bases fit TRBD2. The CDR3 loop spans 15 amino acids. After removal of 1 base from V and 6 bases from J, the junction contained 5 bases not matched to a gene. CDR1 and CDR2 from the germline V gene are MNHEY and SMNVEV (reference sequence). CDR3 in amino acids: CASSLYGRASNEQFF. The CDR3 bases are TGTGCCAGCAGTTTATACGGGAGGGCCTCCAATGAGCAGTTCTTC.

This clonotype was counted between two and nine times. The V and J genes are TRBV12-3 or TRBV12-4 and TRBJ2-2, with D possibly being TRBD1 or TRBD2 (6 bases each). V shed 7 bases and J shed 5 bases, with 20 bases lying between them. The CDR3 runs to 16 residues. The CDR3 loop is CASTRGLGAGTGELFF. The CDR3 DNA reads as TGTGCCAGCACACGGGGGTTGGGGGCCGGGACCGGGGAGCTGTTTTTT.

The J gene is TRBJ2-1, the V gene TRBV6-2 or TRBV6-3, with 7 positions matching TRBD2. Germline V gene sequence: CDR1 MNHEY, CDR2 SVGEGT. This CDR3 spans 15 amino acids. The V segment lost 6 bases and the J segment 3 bases; nucleotides outside the gene matches: 8. The CDR3 bases are TGTGCCAGCAGGCCACGGGGGGAGGGCTACAATGAGCAGTTCTTC. Translating it yields CASRPRGEGYNEQFF.

The chain couples TRBV6-1 to TRBJ2-7, with 12 bases identical to TRBD2. Germline V gene sequence: CDR1 MNHNS, CDR2 SASEGT. Trimming removed 6 bases from V and 7 bases from J; junction bases left unmatched: 10. The CDR3 sequence is 15 residues long. CDR3 amino acids: CASRASGRALWEQYF. The CDR3 DNA sequence: TGTGCCAGCAGGGCTAGCGGGAGGGCCTTATGGGAGCAGTACTTC.

This clonotype turned up a few times. The V and J genes are TRBV7-9 and TRBJ2-1; D is tentatively TRBD1 or TRBD2 (6 bases each). V was cut by 5 bases and J by 3 bases, with 14 bases left in between. The CDR3 runs to 15 residues. CDR1 and CDR2 from the germline V gene are SEHNR and FQNEAQ (reference sequence). The DNA of the CDR3 is TGTGCCAGCAGCGCTGGGGGGCACGGCTACAATGAGCAGTTCTTC. It translates to CASSAGGHGYNEQFF.

The chain employs TRBV6-2 or TRBV6-3 and TRBJ2-7, with 7 bases aligning to TRBD1. The germline V gene encodes CDR1 MNHEY and CDR2 SVGEGT. The CDR3 is 14 amino acids. The V and J ends lost 0 bases and 6 bases, in that order; junction bases with no gene match: 5. In nucleotides, the CDR3 is TGTGCCAGCAGTTACTCGGACAGGCGAAGCGAGCAGTACTTC. Its protein is CASSYSDRRSEQYF.

The V gene is TRBV4-3, the J gene TRBJ1-4; 8 bases match TRBD1. The V gene end was trimmed by 4 bases and the J gene end by 1 base; junction bases not matched to a gene: 5. CDR1 LGHNA and CDR2 YSLEER come from the germline V gene. This CDR3 is built from 16 residues. The CDR3 nucleotides are TGCGCCAGCAGCCGAACGACAGGGGTAACTAATGAAAAACTGTTTTTT. As protein: CASSRTTGVTNEKLFF.

The table lists this clonotype with many counts. The chain uses TRBV12-3 or TRBV12-4 and TRBJ2-3; D gene ambiguous. Trimming stripped 1 base from V and 2 bases from J, with 10 bases between. The CDR3 runs 15 residues. The CDR3 here is CASSLDRSPTDTQYF. CDR3 DNA sequence: TGTGCCAGCAGTTTAGACCGGTCCCCCACAGATACGCAGTATTTT.

In its sample, this clonotype was seen a few times. This rearrangement joins TRBV5-8 to TRBJ2-7; 7 bases map to TRBD2. The CDR3 length is 13 residues. The V gene end was trimmed by 5 bases and the J gene end by 2 bases; junction bases not matched to a gene: 4. The germline V gene encodes CDR1 SGHTS and CDR2 YDEGEE. CDR3 region: CASRARGAYEQYF. The CDR3 DNA is TGTGCCAGCAGAGCCCGGGGGGCCTACGAGCAGTACTTC.

Notes on this clonotype: A much larger clone is a single base away; this may be a read error. This CDR3 is missing its conserved last phenylalanine or tryptophan, likely due to a read error. The chain employs TRBV14 and TRBJ1-6; D remains ambiguous. The CDR3 length is 14 residues. Trimming shortened V by 0 bases and J by 7 bases, and 7 bases separated the two germline ends. CDR1 and CDR2 from the germline V gene are SGHDN and FVKESK. The CDR3 coding sequence is TGTGCCAGCAGCCAAGAGACGAGCAATTCACCCCTCCACATT. Residues: CASSQETSNSPLHI.

This clonotype has a handful of counts. J is TRBJ2-3 and V is TRBV6-1, with TRBD2 identical over 9 bases. Germline CDR1 MNHNS, CDR2 SASEGT. Trimming cost V 5 bases and J 5 bases; bases outside gene matches: 5. CDR3 length: 14 amino acids. The CDR3 DNA reads as TGTGCCAGCAGTAATAGCGGGGGAGGAGATACGCAGTATTTT. Translating gives CASSNSGGGDTQYF.

This clonotype was picked up many times. V gene TRBV6-1 combines with J gene TRBJ1-1; TRBD1 agrees at 9 bases. Looked up from germline, CDR1 is MNHNS and CDR2 is SASEGT. J gave up 4 bases and V 5 bases, and 5 bases lay outside the gene matches. The CDR3 is 14 amino acids. CDR3: CASSQGQGVTEAFF. The DNA of the CDR3 is TGTGCCAGCAGTCAGGGACAGGGTGTCACTGAAGCTTTCTTT.

In its sample, this clonotype was seen a few times. This chain links TRBV11-2 with TRBJ1-5, with no clear D. V was pared by 1 base and J by 7 bases, with 11 bases between. Germline values: CDR1 SGHAT, CDR2 FQNNGV. The CDR3 has 14 amino acids. In nucleotides, the CDR3 is TGTGCCAGCAGCTTAGGTGCCGACGGGCAGCCCCAGCATTTT. Its protein product is CASSLGADGQPQHF. The full variable domain, rest sourced from reference TRBV11-2 and TRBJ1-5, is EAGVAQSPRYKIIEKRQSVAFWCNPISGHATLYWYQQILGQGPKLLIQFQNNGVVDDSQLPKDRFSAERLKGVDSTLKIQPAKLEDSAVYLCASSLGADGQPQHFGDGTRLSIL.

Written as DNA, the CDR3 is TGTGCCAGCAGCTTTGGGGCAAGGGACCGATCTTCACCCCTCCACTTT. Its protein is CASSFGARDRSSPLHF. The chain combines TRBV7-9 with TRBJ1-6; a weak D match, TRBD1 (5 bases). This CDR3 contains 16 residues. V lost 3 bases to trimming and J lost 9 bases, with 18 bases between them. From germline, CDR1 is SEHNR and CDR2 FQNEAQ (reference sequence).

This clonotype was detected many times. This chain connects TRBV12-3 or TRBV12-4 to TRBJ1-2, with no clear D. Trimming took off 7 bases at V and 4 bases at J, with 22 bases between the two ends. This CDR3 is 16 amino acids long. The chain's CDR3 is CASIDLRSDSVYGYTF. The DNA of the CDR3 is TGTGCCAGCATTGACCTACGATCCGACTCCGTCTATGGCTACACCTTC.

This clonotype was picked up many times. The genes are TRBV11-2 and TRBJ2-7; possibly TRBD1 or TRBD2 for D (5 bases each). This CDR3 contains 14 residues. In germline, CDR1 is SGHAT, CDR2 FQNNGV. V gave up 1 base and J gave up 4 bases, with 11 bases separating them. The CDR3 coding sequence is TGTGCCAGCAGCTTAGCCGGGACGGGATACGAGCAGTACTTC. As protein: CASSLAGTGYEQYF.

On this clonotype itself: The junction and the germline gene differ at one end; a read error may be behind it. This chain links TRBV18 with TRBJ1-2, with D perhaps matching TRBD1 (6 bases). Germline assignment: CDR1 KGHSH and CDR2 LQKENI. CDR3 length: 15 amino acids. CDR3 region: CVSSSSQGSDYGYTF. The CDR3 DNA is TGTGTCAGCTCATCCTCACAGGGAAGTGACTATGGCTACACCTTC.

This clonotype turned up a few times. The chain has TRBV3-1 and TRBJ2-3, with unresolved D. The V gene lost 4 bases and the J gene lost 6 bases, with 8 bases spanning the gap. Germline-derived CDR1 and CDR2 are LGHDT and YNNKEL (reference sequence). CDR3 length equals 12 residues. CDR3 amino acids: CASSPYGDTQYF. As DNA, the CDR3 is TGTGCCAGCAGCCCCTACGGGGATACGCAGTATTTT.

In its sample, this clonotype was seen a few times. The chain is built from TRBV10-2 and TRBJ1-2; D is possibly TRBD1 (6 bases). V lost 7 bases to trimming and J lost 8 bases, with 14 bases between them. The CDR3 covers 12 residues. The germline gives CDR1 WSHSY, CDR2 SAAADI. Written as DNA, the CDR3 is TGCGCCAGCATAGGGGGTTGGGGCGGCTACACCTTC. Translation: CASIGGWGGYTF.